The T cell receptor (beta chain) under discussion was sequenced for a study of glioma-infiltrating T cells after dendritic cell vaccination. Regarding the study as a whole: Estimated pretreatment TIL content predicted outcome after dendritic cell vaccination.

The protocol was immunoSEQ multiplex PCR, while the TCRdb copy is restricted to in-frame clones and leaves out a portion. The sample carries roughly 20,000 clones, about four fifths recorded once. There are 13 residues in the CDR3. Germline values: CDR1 SGHNT, CDR2 YYREEE (reference sequence). Unmatched junction bases numbered 6, after V lost 4 bases and J lost 7 bases. A remark on this clone: The antigen is undetermined.

This TCR was sampled from a human donor with glioblastoma. Sequenced material: blood, taken before dendritic cell vaccination. V is TRBV5-4 and J is TRBJ1-2; the match to TRBD1 covers 8 bases. The CDR3 sequence: CASSDQGAGGYTF. The CDR3, as DNA: TGTGCCAGCAGCGACCAGGGGGCGGGTGGCTACACCTTC.